These 16 T cell receptor beta chains originate from one sample sequenced in a study of blood T cells in healthy people across ages. Combining a sample-barcoded 5' primer with a J-beta primer mix, a second PCR ran for about 7 to 11 cycles. TCRdb recomputed calls from the 5' RACE reads with MiXCR, one row per CDR3 protein. The sample has about 1.6 million distinct CDR3 sequences; 30% to 35% are singletons. The material sequenced was blood. These receptor sequences come from a woman between 25 and 40 years old in good health.

Note on this clonotype: One junction end does not reproduce the germline sequence, and a read error may be involved. V is TRBV5-6 and J is TRBJ1-2; TRBD1 might be the D (5 bases). The CDR3 consists of 15 residues. Germline assignment: CDR1 SGHDT and CDR2 YYEEEE. The CDR3 region has the DNA TGTGCCAGCAGCTTGGCCGGTACAGGACCCTATGGCCACACCTTC. Protein sequence: CASSLAGTGPYGHTF. Drawing the rest from reference TRBV5-6 and TRBJ1-2, the complete variable domain is DAGVTQSPTHLIKTRGQQVTLRCSPKSGHDTVSWYQQALGQGPQFIFQYYEEEERQRGNFPDRFSGHQFPNYSSELNVNALLLGDSALYLCASSLAGTGPYGHTFGSGTRLTVV.

The chain joins TRBV12-3 or TRBV12-4 to TRBJ1-1; D remains ambiguous. This CDR3 has 13 amino acids. The ends were cut back, 7 bases at V and 1 base at J, with 10 bases in the middle. The CDR3 sequence is CASNAEWNTEAFF. CDR3 DNA: TGTGCCAGCAACGCAGAGTGGAACACTGAAGCTTTCTTT.

V and J are TRBV6-5 and TRBJ2-3, with no clear D. The CDR3 is 14 amino acids. Trimming shortened V by 0 bases and J by 6 bases, and 10 bases separated the two germline ends. CDR1 MNHEY and CDR2 SVGAGI come from the germline V gene. CDR3 protein: CASSYSIGQDTQYF. In nucleotides, the CDR3 is TGTGCCAGCAGTTACTCGATAGGCCAGGATACGCAGTATTTT.

V gene TRBV7-8 combines with J gene TRBJ2-3, with 12 bases identical to TRBD2. The ends lost 3 bases at V and 4 bases at J; junction bases unmatched: 5. The CDR3 consists of 16 residues. CDR1 SGHVS and CDR2 FQNEAQ come from the germline V gene. CDR3 nucleotide sequence: TGTGCCAGCAGCTTCAGACTAGCGGGAGTCCCAGATACGCAGTATTTT. It specifies CASSFRLAGVPDTQYF. Looking up the rest from reference TRBV7-8 and TRBJ2-3 gives the full variable domain: GAGVSQSPRYKVAKRGQDVALRCDPISGHVSLFWYQQALGQGPEFLTYFQNEAQLDKSGLPSDRFFAERPEGSVSTLKIQRTQQEDSAVYLCASSFRLAGVPDTQYFGPGTRLTVL.

This chain joins TRBV6-1 and TRBJ2-7; no reliable D call. Deletions cut 7 bases from V and 0 bases from J, with 19 bases between. The germline V gene encodes CDR1 MNHNS and CDR2 SASEGT. This CDR3 spans 16 amino acids. DNA for the CDR3: TGTGCCAGCACGTCAAGCGCCCTTACCCGCTCCTACGAGCAGTACTTC. This sequence encodes CASTSSALTRSYEQYF.

This clonotype was found once. The chain has TRBV7-9 and TRBJ2-2; 8 bases fit TRBD1. This CDR3 is built from 16 residues. Germline CDR1 is SEHNR and CDR2 is FQNEAQ (reference sequence). V trimming: 5 bases; J trimming: 3 bases; junction bases outside the gene matches: 8. For the CDR3, the DNA is TGTGCCAGCAGCGCTCGACAGGGGTGGGACACCGGGGAGCTGTTTTTT. Protein sequence: CASSARQGWDTGELFF.

The CDR3 loop reads CASRARGAQHTQYF. CDR3 sequence (DNA): TGTGCCAGCAGAGCGCGGGGGGCGCAGCATACGCAGTATTTT. The chain links TRBV6-1 to TRBJ2-3; 8 bases line up with TRBD2. The CDR3 is 14 residues long. CDR1 and CDR2 from the germline V gene are MNHNS and SASEGT. V gave up 6 bases and J gave up 7 bases; unmatched junction bases: 9.

The chain uses TRBV5-5 and TRBJ2-3; D remains unclear. This CDR3 has 16 amino acids. The V and J ends lost 0 bases and 2 bases respectively, with 13 bases between them. Germline CDR1 SGHKS, CDR2 YYEKEE (reference sequence). CDR3 in amino acids: CASSLALHPSTDTQYF. The CDR3 nucleotides are TGTGCCAGCAGCTTGGCCCTTCATCCCTCCACAGATACGCAGTATTTT.

This clonotype was found many times. This chain joins TRBV10-3 and TRBJ2-3, with 11 bases fitting TRBD2. Germline lookup yields CDR1 ENHRY and CDR2 SYGVKD. J lost 5 bases, V lost 3 bases, and 4 bases had no gene match. The CDR3 has 15 amino acids. CDR3 coding DNA: TGTGCCATCAGTGAACTAGCGGGAGTAATAGATACGCAGTATTTT. Its translation is CAISELAGVIDTQYF.

This clonotype was detected a few times. The rearrangement links TRBV3-1 to TRBJ1-2; D is unresolved. The V and J ends lost 1 base and 4 bases respectively, with 13 bases between them. The germline CDR1 and CDR2 sequences are LGHDT and YNNKEL (reference sequence). There are 15 residues in the CDR3. The CDR3 DNA follows: TGTGCCAGCAGCCAAGGACGGACCTTGGGCTATGGCTACACCTTC. It translates to CASSQGRTLGYGYTF.

The chain is built from TRBV19 and TRBJ2-2; D may correspond to TRBD1 or TRBD2 (6 bases each). The CDR3 sequence is 15 residues long. Trimming removed 7 bases at V and 5 bases at J, with 17 bases between. From germline, CDR1 is LNHDA and CDR2 SQIVND (reference sequence). CDR3 in amino acids: CASNIDGGATGELFF. The CDR3 DNA reads as TGTGCCAGTAATATTGACGGGGGCGCAACCGGGGAGCTGTTTTTT.

This clonotype was observed a handful of times. This chain connects TRBV4-1 to TRBJ1-2; D gene uncertain. V was shortened by 4 bases and J by 2 bases, with 14 bases between the two germline ends. The germline gives CDR1 MGHRA, CDR2 YSYEKL. The CDR3 is 15 residues long. The CDR3 loop reads CASSLQPIMNYGYTF. DNA for the CDR3: TGCGCCAGCAGCCTACAGCCGATCATGAACTATGGCTACACCTTC.

This clonotype was detected only a few times. The rearrangement joins TRBV3-1 to TRBJ1-1; D unresolved. Germline lookup yields CDR1 LGHDT and CDR2 YNNKEL (reference sequence). This CDR3 is built from 14 residues. V lost 1 base and J lost 0, with 6 bases in between. Written as DNA, the CDR3 is TGTGCCAGCAGCCAAGGTATGGTGAACACTGAAGCTTTCTTT. It encodes CASSQGMVNTEAFF. Together with reference TRBV3-1 and TRBJ1-1, the CDR3 gives the full variable domain: DTAVSQTPKYLVTQMGNDKSIKCEQNLGHDTMYWYKQDSKKFLKIMFSYNNKELIINETVPNRFSPKSPDKAHLNLHINSLELGDSAVYFCASSQGMVNTEAFFGQGTRLTVV.

The J gene is TRBJ2-1, the V gene TRBV15; TRBD2 matches 11 bases. The CDR3 is made up of 15 amino acids. Germline V CDR1 and CDR2: LNHNV, YYDKDF (reference sequence). The V and J ends lost 3 bases and 13 bases, in that order; junction bases with no gene match: 11. Written as DNA, the CDR3 is TGTGCCACCAGCAGCATAGCGGGGGGGCCAGAGACCCAGTTCTTC. Translated: CATSSIAGGPETQFF.

Comments on this clonotype: One end of the junction does not line up with germline, which may come from a read error. The V gene is TRBV6-2 or TRBV6-3, the J gene TRBJ2-1; 9 nucleotides line up with TRBD2. CDR3 length equals 15 residues. Germline V CDR1 and CDR2: MNHEY, SVGEGT. CDR3 nucleotides: TGTGCCAGCAGTTACATTAGCGGGGGATACAATGGGCAGTTCTTC. Translated, it gives CASSYISGGYNGQFF.

The V and J genes are TRBV12-3 or TRBV12-4 and TRBJ2-3; maybe TRBD2 (5 bases). The CDR3 runs 14 residues. The V and J ends lost 5 bases and 4 bases respectively, with 13 bases between them. The CDR3 sequence: CASSPGVRADTQYF. The DNA for the CDR3 is TGTGCCAGCAGTCCCGGGGTGCGGGCAGATACGCAGTATTTT.